This T cell receptor beta chain was sequenced during a study of shared clonotypes between healthy human individuals. Study-wide results and limits: In this cohort, only blood was sampled, and tissue repertoires likely differ. Since donors were few, the genetic and exposure-history diversity represented was limited. Of the naive CD4 clonotypes, approximately 5% were shared across several donors.

CDR3 length: 11 residues. The germline V gene encodes CDR1 MNHEY and CDR2 SVGAGI. V dropped 5 bases and J dropped 15; count of bases not matched to a gene: 6. When replicate PCRs were run on sorted subsets, they used 200 to 250 ng DNA, some 29,000 T cell genomes. Sequencing used immunoSEQ multiplex PCR; TCRdb keeps in-frame clones, though not all of them. Of more than 500,000 clones in the sample, roughly 95% were seen once. With regard to this clone: The target antigen is unknown.

Cells designated naive CD8 were CD45RO-negative and were positively selected for CCR7, with terminally differentiated effector memory CD45RA+ cells excluded. The source of this sequence is a woman younger than 45 in good health. The sequenced material came from naive CD8+ T cells sorted from blood. The chain recombines TRBV6-5 with TRBJ2-3; 9 bases are shared with TRBD1. CDR3 sequence reads: CASSPGTGIYF. The CDR3 coding sequence is TGTGCCAGCAGTCCCGGGACAGGGATCTATTTT.